What follows are 24 T cell receptor beta chains derived from one specimen sequenced in a study of control samples from healthy donors and cancer patients. The repertoire was sequenced with immunoSEQ multiplex PCR; TCRdb's copy has only in-frame clones and lacks some. This sample carries 150,000 to 200,000 clones, about 87% of them seen once, and the ten largest clones take more than 10%. The sequenced sample was blood. The receptors here all came from a man between 25 and 39 years old in good health.

V and J are TRBV6-1 and TRBJ2-6; 7 nucleotides line up with TRBD1. J gave up 0 bases and V 2 bases, and 7 bases lay outside the gene matches. CDR3 length: 18 amino acids. Germline assignment: CDR1 MNHNS and CDR2 SASEGT. CDR3 protein: CASSEQGTDRSGANVLTF. The CDR3 coding sequence is TGTGCCAGCAGTGAACAAGGGACAGACCGCTCTGGGGCCAACGTCCTGACTTTC.

J is TRBJ2-2 and V is TRBV3-1 (or the pseudogene TRBV3-2), with D unresolved. This CDR3 has 15 residues. The V end lost 1 base, the J end lost 0 bases, and 6 bases lay between the germline ends. Germline V gene data show CDR1 as LGHDT and CDR2 as YNNKEL (reference sequence). The CDR3 here is CASSQGIPNTGELFF. The CDR3, as DNA: TGTGCCAGCAGCCAAGGGATTCCGAACACCGGGGAGCTGTTTTTT.

CDR3 sequence: CASSQGQTNQPQHF. The DNA of the CDR3 is TGTGCCAGCAGCCAAGGACAGACTAATCAGCCCCAGCATTTT. The J gene is TRBJ1-5, the V gene TRBV5-4; perhaps TRBD1 as D (6 bases). From germline, CDR1 is SGHNT and CDR2 YYREEE (reference sequence). The CDR3 consists of 14 residues. V lost 4 bases and J lost 4, with 12 bases in between.

The V gene is TRBV7-9, the J gene TRBJ2-4, with 9 bases aligning to TRBD1. Trimming removed 5 bases from V and 6 bases from J; junction bases left unmatched: 8. CDR3 size: 15 residues. Germline values: CDR1 SEHNR, CDR2 FQNEAQ (reference sequence). The CDR3 DNA is TGTGCCAGCAGCCGTGTTCCGGGACAGGGAAACATTCAGTACTTC. Protein: CASSRVPGQGNIQYF.

The chain carries TRBV11-2 and TRBJ1-1; no reliable D call. V lost 0 bases and J lost 6, with 26 bases in between. Germline values: CDR1 SGHAT, CDR2 FQNNGV. This CDR3 has 19 amino acids. In nucleotides, the CDR3 is TGTGCCAGCAGCTTAGATCGTACGACTTACAGAGGGCTGGTGGCTGAAGCTTTCTTT. Protein sequence: CASSLDRTTYRGLVAEAFF.

CDR3 nucleotide sequence: TGCGCCAGCAGCCAAGATGGGGACAGGTCTGACGAGCAGTACTTC. As protein: CASSQDGDRSDEQYF. The chain employs TRBV4-3 and TRBJ2-7; 8 bases match TRBD1. J was trimmed by 5 bases and V by 0 bases; bases with no gene match: 6. Per germline, CDR1 LGHNA and CDR2 YSLEER. This CDR3 spans 15 amino acids.

This rearrangement joins TRBV19 to TRBJ1-3; D gene unclear. Germline V gives CDR1 LNHDA, CDR2 SQIVND (reference sequence). The CDR3 is 14 amino acids. Trimming removed 7 bases at V and 0 bases at J, with 10 bases between. CDR3 in DNA: TGTGCCAGTAATGGTGTTATCTCTGGAAACACCATATATTTT. It translates to CASNGVISGNTIYF.

V usage is TRBV28 and J usage is TRBJ1-1; D is uncertain. V dropped 5 bases and J dropped 5 bases, with 15 bases sitting between them. Germline CDR1 and CDR2: MDHEN and SYDVKM. The length of the CDR3 is 14 residues. The DNA of the CDR3 is TGTGCCAGCAGTCGGCCGGGTCTTCGAACTGAAGCTTTCTTT. The encoded protein is CASSRPGLRTEAFF.

The chain links TRBV28 to TRBJ1-2, with 9 bases that match TRBD1. The CDR3 length is 15 residues. J gave up 4 bases and V 6 bases, and 9 bases lay outside the gene matches. The V gene's germline CDR1 is MDHEN and CDR2 SYDVKM. The chain's CDR3 is CASSSSETGGYGYTF. CDR3 sequence (DNA): TGTGCCAGCAGCTCCTCTGAGACAGGGGGCTATGGCTACACCTTC.

The V and J genes are TRBV19 and TRBJ1-3, with TRBD1 as a possible D gene (6 bases). Trimming took 3 bases from V and 0 from J, leaving 12 bases between them. From germline, CDR1 is LNHDA and CDR2 SQIVND (reference sequence). This CDR3 has 16 amino acids. The CDR3 nucleotides are TGTGCCAGTAGTATTTCGGGGGCCCCCTCTGGAAACACCATATATTTT. Residues: CASSISGAPSGNTIYF.

The chain has TRBV3-1 (or the pseudogene TRBV3-2) and TRBJ1-4; D gene uncertain. The V end lost 0 bases, the J end lost 0 bases, and 8 bases lay between the germline ends. CDR3 size: 16 residues. From germline, CDR1 is LGHDT and CDR2 YNNKEL (reference sequence). The DNA of the CDR3 is TGTGCCAGCAGCCAAGATCAGGTTGCAACTAATGAAAAACTGTTTTTT. It translates to CASSQDQVATNEKLFF.

The J gene is TRBJ2-1, the V gene TRBV3-1 (or the pseudogene TRBV3-2), with 7 bases matching TRBD2. The CDR3 totals 13 residues. Trimming at V came to 6 bases and at J to 10 bases, leaving 9 bases not matched to a gene. Looked up from germline, CDR1 is LGHDT and CDR2 is YNNKEL (reference sequence). The CDR3: CASRPSGGWEQFF. The CDR3 DNA reads TGTGCCAGCAGGCCCTCGGGGGGTTGGGAGCAGTTCTTC.

The rearrangement uses TRBV5-1 and TRBJ2-1; weak D call: TRBD2 (6 bases). Germline V gene data show CDR1 as SGHRS and CDR2 as YFSETQ. V was trimmed by 4 bases and J by 6 bases, leaving 26 bases between them. The CDR3 runs 18 residues. This CDR3 is CASSQAGLRNRNSNEQFF. DNA of the CDR3: TGCGCCAGCAGCCAAGCGGGTCTGAGGAACCGAAACTCCAATGAGCAGTTCTTC.

The J gene is TRBJ1-1, the V gene TRBV27, with D possibly being TRBD1 (6 bases). The V end lost 0 bases, the J end lost 1 base, and 9 bases lay between the germline ends. Per germline, CDR1 MNHEY and CDR2 SMNVEV (reference sequence). The CDR3 is made up of 15 amino acids. The CDR3 nucleotides are TGTGCCAGCAGTTTATCGACAGGTACGAACACTGAAGCTTTCTTT. This sequence encodes CASSLSTGTNTEAFF.

This clone was observed a handful of times. The chain combines TRBV7-8 with TRBJ1-1; D call uncertain. The CDR3 is 14 residues long. V gave up 5 bases and J gave up 1 base, with 11 bases separating them. Germline CDR1 SGHVS, CDR2 FQNEAQ. CDR3 nucleotide sequence: TGTGCCAGCAGCCCCCGGGAATGGAACACTGAAGCTTTCTTT. It encodes CASSPREWNTEAFF.

This clone was detected only a few times. The chain uses TRBV19 and TRBJ1-5; a possible D gene is TRBD1 (5 bases). V lost 3 bases and J 3 bases, leaving 18 bases between the germline ends. CDR1 is LNHDA, CDR2 SQIVND, per germline (reference sequence). The CDR3 totals 17 residues. The CDR3 coding sequence is TGTGCCAGTAGTATCGGACATTCCTCGGGGAACAATCAGCCCCAGCATTTT. The encoded protein is CASSIGHSSGNNQPQHF.

The chain uses TRBV19 and TRBJ2-2; the D gene could be TRBD1 or TRBD2 (5 bases each). V gave up 5 bases and J gave up 6 bases, with 10 bases separating them. The CDR3 has 13 residues. In germline, CDR1 is LNHDA, CDR2 SQIVND (reference sequence). CDR3 in amino acids: CASSGTGPGELFF. In DNA form, the CDR3 reads TGTGCCAGTAGTGGGACCGGCCCCGGGGAGCTGTTTTTT.

In this sample, this clone turned up a few times. The rearrangement joins TRBV7-8 to TRBJ1-1; TRBD1 agrees at 7 bases. Germline CDR1 reads SGHVS; CDR2 reads FQNEAQ. This CDR3 has 14 amino acids. Losses at the gene ends were 5 bases for V and 5 bases for J; bases not matched to a gene: 8. The CDR3 protein is CASSRRGGGTEAFF. The CDR3 DNA follows: TGTGCCAGCAGCCGCAGGGGGGGCGGAACTGAAGCTTTCTTT.

The chain uses TRBV6-6 and TRBJ1-1; the D is unclear. Germline lookup yields CDR1 MNHNY and CDR2 SVGAGI (reference sequence). V gave up 7 bases and J gave up 6 bases, with 15 bases separating them. The CDR3 extends over 13 amino acids. The chain's CDR3 is CASTLLGIAEAFF. The CDR3 DNA reads as TGTGCCAGCACCCTGTTAGGGATTGCTGAAGCTTTCTTT.

The chain uses TRBV10-3 and TRBJ2-1; D is unresolved. The CDR3 is 12 residues long. Germline-derived CDR1 and CDR2 are ENHRY and SYGVKD. Trimming removed 4 bases at V and 6 bases at J, with 7 bases between. CDR3 amino acids: CAISGTFNEQFF. CDR3 bases: TGTGCCATCAGTGGCACTTTCAATGAGCAGTTCTTC.

CDR3 bases: TGTGCCAGTAGTATCCGGGACTATACTTACAATGAGCAGTTCTTC. Protein product: CASSIRDYTYNEQFF. The chain carries TRBV19 and TRBJ2-1; 7 nucleotides align to TRBD2. The V gene end was trimmed by 3 bases and the J gene end by 4 bases; junction bases not matched to a gene: 6. Germline V gene sequence: CDR1 LNHDA, CDR2 SQIVND (reference sequence). The CDR3 is 15 residues long.

The V and J genes are TRBV6-6 and TRBJ1-1, with TRBD1 matching 9 bases. The CDR3 covers 19 residues. Unmatched junction bases numbered 17, after V lost 6 bases and J lost 0 bases. Germline CDR1 is MNHNY and CDR2 is SVGAGI (reference sequence). As DNA, the CDR3 is TGTGCCAGCAGCTCAGATACAGGGGGCGCCATGAACATGAACACTGAAGCTTTCTTT. This codes for CASSSDTGGAMNMNTEAFF.

The gene calls are TRBV7-8 and TRBJ2-5; D ambiguous. From germline, CDR1 is SGHVS and CDR2 FQNEAQ. Trimming shortened V by 8 bases and J by 0 bases, and 4 bases separated the two germline ends. This CDR3 has 11 residues. CDR3 DNA sequence: TGTGCCAGCGAGTACCAAGAGACCCAGTACTTC. Its protein is CASEYQETQYF.

This clone was detected only once. This rearrangement joins TRBV3-1 (or the pseudogene TRBV3-2) to TRBJ2-6; D is uncertain. The CDR3 extends over 15 amino acids. V shed 4 bases and J shed 4 bases, with 11 bases lying between them. The germline V gene has CDR1 LGHDT and CDR2 YNNKEL (reference sequence). In nucleotides, the CDR3 is TGTGCCAGCAGCCCCGGGTGGGTCGGGGCCAACGTCCTGACTTTC. Translation: CASSPGWVGANVLTF.